What follows describes a single T cell receptor (beta chain). Antigen: not known. This record belongs to a study of glioma-infiltrating T cells. Amplification of TCR alpha and beta CDR3 regions from RNA used iRepertoire nested multiplex PCR. Input was about 95-400 ng of tissue mRNA or PBMC total RNA. TCRdb used MiXCR to reprocess the multiplex PCR reads, holding one entry per CDR3 protein. The sample includes about 89,000 distinct CDR3 sequences, 20% to 25% seen only once; the top ten take more than 6.5%. Study-wide findings and caveats: Tissue-blood divergence was below expectation in non-neoplastic patients, above in gliomas. Only very few CDR3 sequences appeared in both tissue and blood.

Germline V gene sequence: CDR1 SGHRS, CDR2 YFSETQ. Trimming took 3 bases from V and 2 from J; bases not matched to a gene: 6. CDR3 size: 15 residues. This sequence was found in a human donor with low-grade glioma or glioblastoma, undergoing nonglioma brain surgery, or in good health (not recorded which). The chain carries TRBV5-1 and TRBJ2-5; the match to TRBD1 covers 8 bases. Source material: glioma tissue, nonneoplastic brain tissue, or PBMCs (not recorded which). CDR3 bases: TGCGCCAGCAGCTCCCAGACAGGGGAGCAAGAGACCCAGTACTTC. Amino acids: CASSSQTGEQETQYF.